This T cell receptor beta chain was documented in a study of monozygotic twins with inflammatory bowel disease. One entry per CDR3 protein, without DNA, is what TCRdb gives after re-calling the 5' RACE reads. This sample lists a few hundred thousand distinct CDR3 sequences; its ten largest clones have around 1.5%. This CDR3 region has 15 residues. Sample: blood. The sequence was obtained from a human donor with ulcerative colitis or Crohn's disease, or a healthy co-twin of an affected twin (not recorded which). This chain connects TRBV12-3 or TRBV12-4 to TRBJ1-4; the TCRdb D gene call, TRBD1, has no DNA to confirm it. CDR3: CASSLPGPGNEKLFF.